A selection of T cell receptor beta chains follows, all from one sample in a study of shared clonotypes between healthy human individuals. Sequenced by immunoSEQ multiplex PCR; TCRdb stores in-frame clones only, minus some. The sample consists of some 2.4 million clones, roughly 93% of them appearing once. The sequenced material came from naive CD4+ T cells from PBMCs. These receptors came from a young man in good health. Some clones in this sample may be carry-over from other donors' samples. Both conserved end residues are part of each CDR3. The D gene is left open where the match is weak. Where a row states a size, it is once, few, many or the class of an expanded clone; other rows omit it.

clone size: .
V gene: TRBV7-9
J gene: TRBJ1-6
D gene: .
CDR3 DNA: TGTGCCAGCAGCTTAGAGGGATACTCACCCCTCCACTTT
CDR3 protein: CASSLEGYSPLHF

clone size: .
V gene: TRBV5-1
J gene: TRBJ1-2
D gene: .
CDR3 DNA: TGCGCCAGCAGCCCAAAGACAGGCCCCTATGGCTACACCTTC
CDR3 protein: CASSPKTGPYGYTF

clone size: .
V gene: TRBV6-6
J gene: TRBJ1-3
D gene: TRBD1
CDR3 DNA: TGTGCCAGCAGTTACGACAGGGTGAGGGGAAACACCATATATTTT
CDR3 protein: CASSYDRVRGNTIYF

clone size: .
V gene: TRBV19
J gene: TRBJ1-2
D gene: TRBD1
CDR3 DNA: TGTGCCAGTAGTACCCAGACAGGGACCCGCTATGGCTACACCTTC
CDR3 protein: CASSTQTGTRYGYTF

clone size: .
V gene: TRBV6-1
J gene: TRBJ2-2
D gene: .
CDR3 DNA: TGTGCCAGCACTATTGGGGGCGCCGGGGAGCTGTTTTTT
CDR3 protein: CASTIGGAGELFF

clone size: .
V gene: TRBV6-5
J gene: TRBJ2-7
D gene: .
CDR3 DNA: TGTGCCAGCAGTTACTCGACAGGTCTGTACGAGCAGTACTTC
CDR3 protein: CASSYSTGLYEQYF

clone size: .
V gene: TRBV28
J gene: TRBJ2-5
D gene: TRBD2
CDR3 DNA: TGTGCCAGCAGCCCCGGGACTAGCGGCCAAGAGACCCAGTACTTC
CDR3 protein: CASSPGTSGQETQYF

clone size: .
V gene: TRBV5-1
J gene: TRBJ2-7
D gene: .
CDR3 DNA: TGCGCCAGCAGCTTACCGAAGACAGGAAGCTCCTACGAGCAGTACTTC
CDR3 protein: CASSLPKTGSSYEQYF

clone size: .
V gene: TRBV18
J gene: TRBJ2-1
D gene: .
CDR3 DNA: TGTGCCAGCTCACCATTCGGGCGAGCGGGCGCTTTATACAATGAGCAGTTCTTC
CDR3 protein: CASSPFGRAGALYNEQFF

clone size: .
V gene: TRBV14
J gene: TRBJ2-3
D gene: .
CDR3 DNA: TGTGCCAGCAGCCGCAGGGGGACTCGGCTCGATACGCAGTATTTT
CDR3 protein: CASSRRGTRLDTQYF

clone size: .
V gene: TRBV6-1
J gene: TRBJ2-7
D gene: TRBD2
CDR3 DNA: TGTGCCACCGGGACTAGGCTCCACGAGCAGTACTTC
CDR3 protein: CATGTRLHEQYF

clone size: .
V gene: TRBV27
J gene: TRBJ2-1
D gene: .
CDR3 DNA: TGTGCCAGCAGTGTAGCGGCAGCCGACCACAATGAGCAGTTCTTC
CDR3 protein: CASSVAAADHNEQFF

clone size: .
V gene: TRBV5-4
J gene: TRBJ2-4
D gene: TRBD2
CDR3 DNA: TGTGCCACCGCGACTAGCGGGACCAAAAACATTCAGTACTTC
CDR3 protein: CATATSGTKNIQYF

clone size: .
V gene: TRBV5-6
J gene: TRBJ1-4
D gene: .
CDR3 DNA: TGTGCCAGCAGCTTGGGGCAGACTCATAATGAAAAACTGTTTTTT
CDR3 protein: CASSLGQTHNEKLFF

clone size: few
V gene: TRBV7-9
J gene: TRBJ1-2
D gene: .
CDR3 DNA: TGTGCCAGCAGCTTAGATCGGGGCATCTACAGACCCTATGGCTACACCTTC
CDR3 protein: CASSLDRGIYRPYGYTF

clone size: .
V gene: TRBV5-1
J gene: TRBJ2-2
D gene: TRBD1
CDR3 DNA: TGCGCCAGCAGCTTGGGTCAGGACAGGGGTCAGCTGTTTTTT
CDR3 protein: CASSLGQDRGQLFF

clone size: .
V gene: TRBV11-2
J gene: TRBJ1-1
D gene: .
CDR3 DNA: TGTGCCAGCAGCGATAACAGGGTAGCAAGGACTGAAGCTTTCTTT
CDR3 protein: CASSDNRVARTEAFF

clone size: .
V gene: TRBV5-1
J gene: TRBJ2-7
D gene: .
CDR3 DNA: TGCGCCAGCGCCCTCGGGGGCAGGGGGCTAGCGGGATCCTACGAGCAGTACTTC
CDR3 protein: CASALGGRGLAGSYEQYF

clone size: .
V gene: TRBV5-4
J gene: TRBJ1-1
D gene: .
CDR3 DNA: TGTGCCAGCAGCAAGGTCGGGAGCGAAGCTTTCTTT
CDR3 protein: CASSKVGSEAFF

clone size: .
V gene: TRBV7-9
J gene: TRBJ2-7
D gene: TRBD2
CDR3 DNA: TGTGCCAGCAGCTTTACTAGCGGGAGCTACGAGCAGTACTTC
CDR3 protein: CASSFTSGSYEQYF

clone size: .
V gene: TRBV7-6
J gene: TRBJ2-1
D gene: TRBD2
CDR3 DNA: TGTGCCAGCAGCTTCTCAGCGGGAGGCAACTCCTACAATGAGCAGTTCTTC
CDR3 protein: CASSFSAGGNSYNEQFF

clone size: few
V gene: TRBV9
J gene: TRBJ2-3
D gene: TRBD2
CDR3 DNA: TGTGCCAGCAGCGTCGGGACTAGCGGAGATACGCAGTATTTT
CDR3 protein: CASSVGTSGDTQYF

clone size: .
V gene: TRBV2
J gene: TRBJ1-2
D gene: .
CDR3 DNA: TGTGCCAGCAGTGCGGGGCTCTATGGCTACACCTTC
CDR3 protein: CASSAGLYGYTF

clone size: .
V gene: TRBV11-3
J gene: TRBJ2-7
D gene: .
CDR3 DNA: TGTGCCAGCATCAACAAGCGCCGGGACAAGATCTACGAGCAGTACTTC
CDR3 protein: CASINKRRDKIYEQYF

clone size: .
V gene: TRBV11-1
J gene: TRBJ2-7
D gene: TRBD2
CDR3 DNA: TGTGCCAGCAGCTTTGCTAGCGGGAGGACGGGCGAGCAGTACTTC
CDR3 protein: CASSFASGRTGEQYF

clone size: .
V gene: TRBV27
J gene: TRBJ2-1
D gene: TRBD2
CDR3 DNA: TGTGCCAGCAGTCCCAGACTAGCGGGGTTCCCCGACAATGAGCAGTTCTTC
CDR3 protein: CASSPRLAGFPDNEQFF

clone size: .
V gene: TRBV6-5
J gene: TRBJ1-1
D gene: TRBD1
CDR3 DNA: TGTGCCAGCAGTTCGACAGGGGTGAAGGCTCCTGAAGCTTTCTTT
CDR3 protein: CASSSTGVKAPEAFF

clone size: .
V gene: TRBV10-1
J gene: TRBJ1-2
D gene: TRBD1
CDR3 DNA: TGCGCCAGCAGTACTCCCGGACAGGGAGAGTATGGCTACACCTTC
CDR3 protein: CASSTPGQGEYGYTF

clone size: once
V gene: TRBV28
J gene: TRBJ1-5
D gene: .
CDR3 DNA: TGTGCCAGCAGCATCCCGATGCGCAATCAGCCCCAGCATTTT
CDR3 protein: CASSIPMRNQPQHF

clone size: .
V gene: TRBV18
J gene: TRBJ2-7
D gene: .
CDR3 DNA: TGTGCCAGCTCACCAACATGGCAGGGAGGAACCGAGCAGTACTTC
CDR3 protein: CASSPTWQGGTEQYF

clone size: once
V gene: TRBV19
J gene: TRBJ2-7
D gene: .
CDR3 DNA: TGTGCCAGTAGTATGTTGTGGCAGAATCGCTACGAGCAGTACTTC
CDR3 protein: CASSMLWQNRYEQYF

clone size: .
V gene: TRBV7-2
J gene: TRBJ2-2
D gene: TRBD2
CDR3 DNA: TGTGCCAGCAGCTTAGTTAGCGGGAGGGCTAGGAACACCGGGGAGCTGTTTTTT
CDR3 protein: CASSLVSGRARNTGELFF

clone size: few
V gene: TRBV30
J gene: TRBJ1-5
D gene: TRBD1
CDR3 DNA: TGTGCCTGGAGTGGACAGGGAAGAAAGAGCAATCAGCCCCAGCATTTT
CDR3 protein: CAWSGQGRKSNQPQHF

clone size: .
V gene: TRBV2
J gene: TRBJ1-4
D gene: TRBD1
CDR3 DNA: TGTGCCAGCAGCCAGGGGGTTCCTGAAAAACTGTTTTTT
CDR3 protein: CASSQGVPEKLFF

clone size: once
V gene: TRBV27
J gene: TRBJ2-7
D gene: .
CDR3 DNA: TGTGCCAGCAGTTCCCTGGAAGGGCTTACCTACGAGCAGTACTTC
CDR3 protein: CASSSLEGLTYEQYF

clone size: .
V gene: TRBV28
J gene: TRBJ1-2
D gene: .
CDR3 DNA: TGTGCCAGCAGACAGGGTCTTCACTATGGCTACACCTTC
CDR3 protein: CASRQGLHYGYTF

clone size: .
V gene: TRBV28
J gene: TRBJ2-1
D gene: TRBD2
CDR3 DNA: TGTGCCAGCAGTTCGGGAGGTTTGGGCAATGAGCAGTTCTTC
CDR3 protein: CASSSGGLGNEQFF

clone size: .
V gene: TRBV6-5
J gene: TRBJ1-3
D gene: TRBD1
CDR3 DNA: TGTGCCAGCAGTTACTCGGGACAGGGACCTGGAAACACCATATATTTT
CDR3 protein: CASSYSGQGPGNTIYF

clone size: few
V gene: TRBV7-9
J gene: TRBJ1-5
D gene: .
CDR3 DNA: TGTGCCAGCAGCTTAAATAATCAGCCCCAGCATTTT
CDR3 protein: CASSLNNQPQHF

clone size: .
V gene: TRBV5-5
J gene: TRBJ2-1
D gene: TRBD2
CDR3 DNA: TGTGCCAGCAACCTACTAGCGCAACACAATGAGCAGTTCTTC
CDR3 protein: CASNLLAQHNEQFF

clone size: .
V gene: TRBV18
J gene: TRBJ2-3
D gene: TRBD2
CDR3 DNA: TGTGCCAGCTCACCACCGGCTACTAGCGGGACTAGCACAGATACGCAGTATTTT
CDR3 protein: CASSPPATSGTSTDTQYF

clone size: .
V gene: TRBV4-1
J gene: TRBJ1-1
D gene: TRBD1
CDR3 DNA: TGCGCCAGCAGCCAAGAGACAGGGATCACTGAAGCTTTCTTT
CDR3 protein: CASSQETGITEAFF

clone size: .
V gene: TRBV6-5
J gene: TRBJ2-7
D gene: .
CDR3 DNA: TGTGCCAGCAGTTATAGCAGGGGAGGGTACGAGCAGTACTTC
CDR3 protein: CASSYSRGGYEQYF

clone size: .
V gene: TRBV13
J gene: TRBJ2-3
D gene: TRBD1
CDR3 DNA: TGTGCCAGCAGCTTCGGACAGGTGGGGGATACGCAGTATTTT
CDR3 protein: CASSFGQVGDTQYF

clone size: .
V gene: TRBV6-1
J gene: TRBJ1-4
D gene: .
CDR3 DNA: TGTGCCAGCAGTGAATTTGTTCCCGCAACTAATGAAAAACTGTTTTTT
CDR3 protein: CASSEFVPATNEKLFF

clone size: once
V gene: TRBV28
J gene: TRBJ1-5
D gene: TRBD1
CDR3 DNA: TGTGCCAGCAGTTTATGGGACAGGGGGGCGCCTCAGCCCCAGCATTTT
CDR3 protein: CASSLWDRGAPQPQHF

clone size: .
V gene: TRBV9
J gene: TRBJ2-1
D gene: TRBD2
CDR3 DNA: TGTGCCAGCAGCGTGGCGGGACTAGCGGGAGACTTTTGGTACCCTGACCGCCGCAATGAGCAGTTCTTC
CDR3 protein: CASSVAGLAGDFWYPDRRNEQFF

clone size: .
V gene: TRBV2
J gene: TRBJ1-5
D gene: TRBD1
CDR3 DNA: TGTGCCAGCAGTGGCGGACAGGGCCAGCCCCAGCATTTT
CDR3 protein: CASSGGQGQPQHF

clone size: .
V gene: TRBV6-1
J gene: TRBJ2-1
D gene: TRBD2
CDR3 DNA: TGTGCCAGCAGCTTTAGCGGGAACCGGTACAATGAGCAGTTCTTC
CDR3 protein: CASSFSGNRYNEQFF

clone size: .
V gene: TRBV7-9
J gene: TRBJ1-2
D gene: .
CDR3 DNA: TGTGCCAGCAGCCAGCGTTCGGGGCGGCATGGCTACACCTTC
CDR3 protein: CASSQRSGRHGYTF

clone size: .
V gene: TRBV4-1
J gene: TRBJ2-7
D gene: TRBD2
CDR3 DNA: TGCGCCAGCAGCCAAAGGAGGACTAGCGCGAGCTCCTACGAGCAGTACTTC
CDR3 protein: CASSQRRTSASSYEQYF

clone size: .
V gene: TRBV28
J gene: TRBJ2-7
D gene: TRBD1
CDR3 DNA: TGTGCCAGCAGTCAACCTCCGGGACAGGGGATCAACGAGCAGTACTTC
CDR3 protein: CASSQPPGQGINEQYF

clone size: .
V gene: TRBV6-5
J gene: TRBJ1-2
D gene: .
CDR3 DNA: TGTGCCAGCATGTCAGGTTACGGCTACACCTTC
CDR3 protein: CASMSGYGYTF

clone size: .
V gene: TRBV7-3
J gene: TRBJ2-3
D gene: .
CDR3 DNA: TGTGCCAGCAGCTTATCCGCCGGGAGCGCAGATACGCAGTATTTT
CDR3 protein: CASSLSAGSADTQYF

clone size: .
V gene: TRBV7-6
J gene: TRBJ1-1
D gene: .
CDR3 DNA: TGTGCCAGCAGCAGGAGCTCGAACACTGAAGCTTTCTTT
CDR3 protein: CASSRSSNTEAFF